The T cell receptor beta chain described here comes from a study of blood T cell repertoires in COVID-19. Study-level background: The United States, Italy and Spain were the sources of the acute and convalescent COVID-19 samples. PBMCs, B-cell-depleted T cells, or T cells provided the cDNA or gDNA that made up the material.

During active infection, Seattle patients enrolled and were then monitored through disease. The CDR3 covers 15 residues. CDR1 and CDR2 from the germline V gene are LNHDA and SQIVND (reference sequence). Unmatched junction bases numbered 2, after V lost 3 bases and J lost 2 bases. In the study's own analysis: Estimation of nucleated cell counts relied on the amplification of reference gene primers. Repertoires were generated with immunoSEQ multiplex PCR, while TCRdb's copy carries only in-frame clones and drops some. For V, J and clone size, that table is used; D and trimming come from the DNA. Of around 110,000 clones listed, 76% are singletons.

The receptor was derived from a man older than 75 with COVID-19, enrolled during active disease. The chain links TRBV19 to TRBJ1-2, with TRBD1 identical over 11 bases. Source material: peripheral blood. The CDR3 DNA follows: TGTGCCAGTAGTATCGGACAGGGGGCGAACTATGGCTACACCTTC. Its protein product is CASSIGQGANYGYTF. The full variable domain, in which reference TRBV19 and TRBJ1-2 provide the parts outside the CDR3, is DGGITQSPKYLFRKEGQNVTLSCEQNLNHDAMYWYRQDPGQGLRLIYYSQIVNDFQKGDIAEGYSVSREKKESFPLTVTSAQKNPTAFYLCASSIGQGANYGYTFGSGTRLTVV.